This TCR beta chain was documented in a study of blood T cell repertoires in COVID-19. Study details: Acute and convalescent COVID-19 samples came from the United States, Italy and Spain. PBMCs, B-cell-depleted T cells, or T cells provided the cDNA or gDNA that made up the material.

Original handling: Quantification of nucleated cells was approximated via reference gene primer amplification. Assay used: immunoSEQ multiplex PCR; TCRdb lists only in-frame clones, some missing. From that table come the V and J calls and clone size; the DNA was used to work out D and trimming. The sample has about 97,000 clones, approximately 78% seen once; the top ten hold 7.5% to 10%. Germline V gene data show CDR1 as SGHVS and CDR2 as FQNEAQ. V was pared by 4 bases and J by 4 bases, with 7 bases of the junction left unmatched. The CDR3 is 16 amino acids. This TCR was sampled from a man between 60 and 70 years old with active or convalescent COVID-19. The specimen sequenced was peripheral blood. The genes are TRBV7-8 and TRBJ2-5; 12 bases are shared with TRBD1. CDR3 amino acids: CASSSRDRGLGETQYF. The CDR3, as DNA: TGTGCCAGCAGCTCCCGGGACAGGGGGCTCGGAGAGACCCAGTACTTC. Together with reference TRBV7-8 and TRBJ2-5, the CDR3 gives the full variable domain: GAGVSQSPRYKVAKRGQDVALRCDPISGHVSLFWYQQALGQGPEFLTYFQNEAQLDKSGLPSDRFFAERPEGSVSTLKIQRTQQEDSAVYLCASSSRDRGLGETQYFGPGTRLLVL.